Below, 23 T cell receptor beta chains from the same sample are listed, as sequenced in a study of blood T cell repertoires in COVID-19 (TCRdb year 2020). Library creation used the immunoSEQ multiplex PCR assay. TCRdb re-hosts the immuneACCESS table, in-frame sequences only. Its copies lack some clones; in the studies checked, an unresolved V gene accounts for under half of them, and the cause for the rest is not known. The sample table contains roughly 430,000 clones; only one count was recorded for approximately 86% of them. The ten largest clones represent more than 2% of the sample. The sequencing input was PBMCs or T cells enriched from blood (not recorded which). All receptors derive from a middle-aged woman with acute COVID-19.

The V gene is TRBV5-4, the J gene TRBJ1-2; D gene unclear. Germline CDR1 and CDR2: SGHNT and YYREEE (reference sequence). V was cut by 4 bases and J by 7 bases, with 11 bases left in between. The CDR3 is 12 amino acids. CDR3 DNA: TGTGCCAGCAGCAATGATGGGCGTGGCTACACCTTC. This gives the protein CASSNDGRGYTF.

The rearrangement joins TRBV2 to TRBJ2-7; D possibly corresponds to TRBD1 (6 bases). Trimming took 6 bases from V and 4 from J, leaving 13 bases between them. CDR3 size: 13 residues. Germline lookup yields CDR1 SNHLY and CDR2 FYNNEI. The CDR3 nucleotides read TGTGCCAGCAGGGTGGACAGCTTATACGAGCAGTACTTC. This codes for CASRVDSLYEQYF.

The chain uses TRBV19 and TRBJ1-2; D may be TRBD1 (5 bases). Germline V lookup: CDR1 LNHDA, CDR2 SQIVND (reference sequence). Trimming took off 6 bases at V and 1 base at J, with 18 bases between the two ends. The CDR3 is 16 amino acids. CDR3 DNA sequence: TGTGCCAGTAGCGGAGTAGGACGGGACTTTAACTATGGCTACACCTTC. This encodes CASSGVGRDFNYGYTF.

The V call is TRBV10-3, the J call TRBJ1-2; D uncertain. Trimming removed 2 bases at V and 8 bases at J, with 12 bases between. CDR1 and CDR2 (germline): ENHRY, SYGVKD. The CDR3 loop spans 13 amino acids. The CDR3 region has the DNA TGTGCCATCAGTGAGAAGGAGTCTGGAGGCTACACCTTC. This translates into CAISEKESGGYTF.

V gene TRBV11-2 combines with J gene TRBJ1-1, with D perhaps TRBD1 (5 bases). The length of the CDR3 is 15 residues. The ends were cut back, 1 base at V and 4 bases at J, with 13 bases in the middle. Germline V lookup: CDR1 SGHAT, CDR2 FQNNGV. CDR3 sequence reads: CASSLGWQGGTEAFF. The CDR3 bases are TGTGCCAGCAGCTTAGGGTGGCAGGGTGGCACTGAAGCTTTCTTT.

CDR3 DNA: TGCGCCAGCGGGGTTACAGGGAACACTGAAGCTTTCTTT. Its translation: CASGVTGNTEAFF. This rearrangement joins TRBV5-1 to TRBJ1-1, with a tentative D call TRBD1 (5 bases). CDR1 and CDR2 (germline): SGHRS, YFSETQ. Deletions cut 7 bases from V and 1 base from J, with 11 bases between. CDR3 size: 13 residues.

This chain links TRBV28 with TRBJ1-5; the match to TRBD1 covers 10 bases. The CDR3 totals 15 residues. Germline assignment: CDR1 MDHEN and CDR2 SYDVKM. J lost 8 bases, V lost 5 bases, and 9 bases had no gene match. This chain's CDR3 is CASSPRTGGSKPQHF. Here the CDR3 DNA reads TGTGCCAGCAGTCCCCGGACAGGGGGAAGTAAGCCCCAGCATTTT.

The CDR3 nucleotides read TGTGCCAGCAGCTTCAACAGGGGAGTTGGCAATCAGCCCCAGCATTTT. Translating it yields CASSFNRGVGNQPQHF. This sequence joins TRBV5-6 and TRBJ1-5; 7 positions match TRBD1. Germline loops: CDR1 SGHDT, CDR2 YYEEEE. J lost 2 bases, V lost 2 bases, and 7 bases had no gene match. The CDR3 length is 16 residues.

This clone was observed a single time. This chain joins TRBV19 and TRBJ2-4, with a possible D match to TRBD2 (5 bases). The CDR3 totals 17 residues. Germline V gene lookup returns CDR1 LNHDA and CDR2 SQIVND (reference sequence). Trimming took 5 bases from V and 1 from J, leaving 18 bases between them. In DNA, the CDR3 is TGTGCCAGTAGTGTGGGAACTGGAACGGGGGCCAAAAACATTCAGTACTTC. Translating gives CASSVGTGTGAKNIQYF. The variable domain in full, completed from reference TRBV19 and TRBJ2-4, reads DGGITQSPKYLFRKEGQNVTLSCEQNLNHDAMYWYRQDPGQGLRLIYYSQIVNDFQKGDIAEGYSVSREKKESFPLTVTSAQKNPTAFYLCASSVGTGTGAKNIQYFGAGTRLSVL.

The rearrangement uses TRBV6-5 and TRBJ1-2, with TRBD1 as a possible D gene (5 bases). There are 12 residues in the CDR3. The V gene lost 6 bases and the J gene lost 5 bases, with 10 bases spanning the gap. Germline V gene data show CDR1 as MNHEY and CDR2 as SVGAGI. The CDR3 nucleotides read TGTGCCAGCAGCCTCCGGGGGTATGGCTACACCTTC. This codes for CASSLRGYGYTF.

V usage is TRBV29-1 and J usage is TRBJ1-1; D remains ambiguous. Trimming took 6 bases from V and 2 from J, leaving 16 bases between them. The CDR3 spans 14 residues. Germline CDR1 reads SQVTM; CDR2 reads ANQGSEA. The CDR3: CSVKIGLVNTEAFF. CDR3 nucleotides: TGCAGCGTCAAGATCGGACTGGTAAACACTGAAGCTTTCTTT.

The chain combines TRBV7-9 with TRBJ1-1, with a weak D call TRBD1 (6 bases). V was cut by 3 bases and J by 9 bases, with 11 bases left in between. Germline CDR1 is SEHNR and CDR2 is FQNEAQ (reference sequence). The CDR3 length is 12 residues. The CDR3, as DNA: TGTGCCAGCAGCTTCGGACAGTCGAAAGCTTTCTTT. Translation: CASSFGQSKAFF.

About this clone itself: This CDR3 is also generated by other DNA sequences in the sample. The gene calls are TRBV9 and TRBJ1-1, with D tentatively TRBD1 (6 bases). Germline CDR1 is SGDLS and CDR2 is YYNGEE. The CDR3 consists of 14 residues. Between the trimmed V and J ends, which lost 0 bases and 2 bases, there was a span of 8 bases. This chain's CDR3 is CASSVGTANTEAFF. CDR3 in DNA: TGTGCCAGCAGCGTAGGGACAGCAAACACTGAAGCTTTCTTT.

The V call is TRBV6-5, the J call TRBJ2-3; no reliable D call. V lost 7 bases and J lost 6, with 17 bases in between. From germline, CDR1 is MNHEY and CDR2 SVGAGI. The CDR3 consists of 14 residues. The CDR3 loop is CASNLFNLPDTQYF. The DNA of the CDR3 is TGTGCCAGCAATCTATTCAACCTCCCGGATACGCAGTATTTT.

V and J are TRBV5-1 and TRBJ2-5; the D gene is possibly TRBD2 (6 bases). This CDR3 is built from 14 residues. V lost 3 bases, J lost 5 bases, and 14 bases lay in between. Germline V lookup: CDR1 SGHRS, CDR2 YFSETQ. CDR3 sequence (DNA): TGCGCCAGCAGCTCGACCGGGGGAAGGGAGACCCAGTACTTC. The encoded protein is CASSSTGGRETQYF.

This rearrangement joins TRBV7-9 to TRBJ2-3; 10 bases line up with TRBD2. Germline trimming cut 1 base from V and 0 bases from J; bases unmatched to any gene: 7. Per germline, CDR1 SEHNR and CDR2 FQNEAQ (reference sequence). The CDR3 spans 18 residues. Here the CDR3 reads CASSLGLAGDTSTDTQYF. The CDR3 bases are TGTGCCAGCAGCTTAGGGCTAGCGGGAGATACTAGCACAGATACGCAGTATTTT. The variable domain in full, with the rest retrieved from reference TRBV7-9 and TRBJ2-3, is DTGVSQNPRHKITKRGQNVTFRCDPISEHNRLYWYRQTLGQGPEFLTYFQNEAQLEKSRLLSDRFSAERPKGSFSTLEIQRTEQGDSAMYLCASSLGLAGDTSTDTQYFGPGTRLTVL.

This rearrangement joins TRBV11-2 to TRBJ1-1, with 10 positions matching TRBD1. Germline loops: CDR1 SGHAT, CDR2 FQNNGV. The CDR3 length is 15 residues. J gave up 4 bases and V 4 bases, and 6 bases lay outside the gene matches. CDR3 amino acids: CASSWMTGGITEAFF. In nucleotides, the CDR3 is TGTGCCAGCAGCTGGATGACAGGGGGCATCACTGAAGCTTTCTTT.

J is TRBJ2-1 and V is TRBV7-9; maybe TRBD2 (6 bases). Germline V lookup: CDR1 SEHNR, CDR2 FQNEAQ (reference sequence). V lost 4 bases and J 9 bases, leaving 16 bases between the germline ends. The length of the CDR3 is 14 residues. CDR3 nucleotide sequence: TGTGCCAGCAGCTCCCCCTTCTCCGGGGGTGAGCAGTTCTTC. Translating gives CASSSPFSGGEQFF.

The V gene is TRBV9, the J gene TRBJ2-5; 9 nucleotides line up with TRBD2. The CDR3 sequence is 15 residues long. With V trimmed by 0 bases and J by 7 bases, 7 bases remained unmatched. CDR1 is SGDLS and CDR2 is YYNGEE in the germline V gene. CDR3 protein: CASSVVSSGVGTQYF. The CDR3 DNA follows: TGTGCCAGCAGCGTAGTGTCTAGCGGGGTTGGGACCCAGTACTTC. The full variable domain, rest sourced from reference TRBV9 and TRBJ2-5, is DSGVTQTPKHLITATGQRVTLRCSPRSGDLSVYWYQQSLDQGLQFLIQYYNGEERAKGNILERFSAQQFPDLHSELNLSSLELGDSALYFCASSVVSSGVGTQYFGPGTRLLVL.

This chain joins TRBV9 and TRBJ2-2, with 9 bases fitting TRBD2. CDR3 length equals 14 residues. In germline, CDR1 is SGDLS, CDR2 YYNGEE. V lost 5 bases, J lost 6 bases, and 5 bases stayed unmatched. The CDR3 sequence is CASRGAGGPGELFF. For the CDR3, the DNA is TGTGCCAGCAGAGGAGCGGGGGGCCCCGGGGAGCTGTTTTTT.

The DNA for the CDR3 is TGTGCCAGCAGCTTAGGGGCTTCGGGGGTAGGCACTGAAGCTTTCTTT. It translates to CASSLGASGVGTEAFF. This chain links TRBV7-4 with TRBJ1-1; D is perhaps TRBD1 (5 bases). Germline V CDR1 and CDR2: SGHVT, SQSDAQ. Trimming shortened V by 1 base and J by 4 bases, and 16 bases separated the two germline ends. The CDR3 sequence is 16 residues long.

This CDR3 is CASSEVRGGNNYGYTF. As DNA, the CDR3 is TGTGCCAGCAGTGAAGTGCGGGGTGGGAATAACTATGGCTACACCTTC. The V call is TRBV2, the J call TRBJ1-2, with D uncertain. The CDR3 extends over 16 amino acids. Germline lookup yields CDR1 SNHLY and CDR2 FYNNEI. V was shortened by 1 base and J by 1 base, with 13 bases between the two germline ends.

This rearrangement joins TRBV3-1 (or the pseudogene TRBV3-2) to TRBJ1-2; D remains ambiguous. V lost 4 bases, J lost 7 bases, and 19 bases lay in between. The V gene's germline CDR1 is LGHDT and CDR2 YNNKEL (reference sequence). The CDR3 covers 15 residues. CDR3 coding DNA: TGTGCCAGCAGCCCGTCCCTGAGTACCTTCCTTGGCTACACCTTC. The encoded protein is CASSPSLSTFLGYTF.